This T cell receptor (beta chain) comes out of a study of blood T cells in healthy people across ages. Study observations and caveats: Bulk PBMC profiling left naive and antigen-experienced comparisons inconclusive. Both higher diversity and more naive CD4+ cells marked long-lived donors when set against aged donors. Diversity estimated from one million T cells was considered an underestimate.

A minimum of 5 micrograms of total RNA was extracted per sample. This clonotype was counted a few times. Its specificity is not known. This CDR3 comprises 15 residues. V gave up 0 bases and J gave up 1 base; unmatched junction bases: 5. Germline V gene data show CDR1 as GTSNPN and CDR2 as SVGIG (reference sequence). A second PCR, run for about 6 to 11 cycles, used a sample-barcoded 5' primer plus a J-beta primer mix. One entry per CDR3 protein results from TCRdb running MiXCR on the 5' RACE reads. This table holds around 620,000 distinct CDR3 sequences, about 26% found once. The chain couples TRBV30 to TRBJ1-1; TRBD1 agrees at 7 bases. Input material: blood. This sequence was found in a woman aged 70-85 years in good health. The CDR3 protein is CAWSVDREGNTEAFF. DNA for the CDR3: TGTGCCTGGAGTGTTGACAGGGAAGGGAACACTGAAGCTTTCTTT.